These T cell receptor beta chains were read from a single sample in a study of blood T cell repertoires in COVID-19. Libraries were prepared by immunoSEQ multiplex PCR; TCRdb keeps only in-frame clonotypes and omits some of them. The sample has over 35,000 clones, 80% to 90% seen once. The sample was peripheral blood. These receptors were collected from a man between 40 and 49 years old with COVID-19, enrolled during active disease. CDR3s include the opening cysteine and the closing phenylalanine or tryptophan. A D gene is named only where the DNA matches it firmly. Size values are once, few and many counts, or a class for expanded clones, and some rows have none.

cdr3_nt: TGTGCCACCAGTGATCCTCGACAGGGTTCCTACGAGCAGTACTTC; cdr3_aa: CATSDPRQGSYEQYF; j_call: TRBJ2-7; v_call: TRBV24-1; clone_size: -; d_call: TRBD1
cdr3_nt: TGTGCCAGCAAGCAGCTAGCGGGGGGAGTCAACGAGCAGTACTTC; cdr3_aa: CASKQLAGGVNEQYF; j_call: TRBJ2-7; v_call: TRBV27; clone_size: -; d_call: TRBD2
cdr3_nt: TGTGCCAGCGCGTGGGGCAGCACTGAAGCTTTCTTT; cdr3_aa: CASAWGSTEAFF; j_call: TRBJ1-1; v_call: TRBV3-1/TRBV3-2; clone_size: -; d_call: -
cdr3_nt: TGTGCCAGTAGTATTGCAGGGGCCAATCAGCCCCAGCATTTT; cdr3_aa: CASSIAGANQPQHF; j_call: TRBJ1-5; v_call: TRBV19; clone_size: -; d_call: -
cdr3_nt: TGCGCCAGCAGCCAAGGGGGGGGCTACCAGATCGTCCACGAGCAGTACTTC; cdr3_aa: CASSQGGGYQIVHEQYF; j_call: TRBJ2-7; v_call: TRBV4-1; clone_size: -; d_call: -
cdr3_nt: TGTGCCAGCAACCATCAGGGGAGTGGCCAGCCCCAGCATTTT; cdr3_aa: CASNHQGSGQPQHF; j_call: TRBJ1-5; v_call: TRBV27; clone_size: once; d_call: -
cdr3_nt: TGTGCCAGCAGGGGGACTAGCGGGGGTAAAGAGACCCAGTACTTC; cdr3_aa: CASRGTSGGKETQYF; j_call: TRBJ2-5; v_call: TRBV2; clone_size: -; d_call: TRBD2
cdr3_nt: TGCGCCAGCAGCCCCCTGCTTACGGGAGGGGGAGATACGCAGTATTTT; cdr3_aa: CASSPLLTGGGDTQYF; j_call: TRBJ2-3; v_call: TRBV5-1; clone_size: -; d_call: TRBD2
cdr3_nt: TGCGCCAGCAGCTCTAGCGCCAAAAACATTCAGTACTTC; cdr3_aa: CASSSSAKNIQYF; j_call: TRBJ2-4; v_call: TRBV5-1; clone_size: -; d_call: -
cdr3_nt: TGTGCCAGCAGTTGGACAAAAGAAAAACTGTTTTTT; cdr3_aa: CASSWTKEKLFF; j_call: TRBJ1-4; v_call: TRBV12-3/TRBV12-4; clone_size: -; d_call: -
cdr3_nt: TGTGCCAGCAGCCCCGGGTCCCAACAAGAGACCCAGTACTTC; cdr3_aa: CASSPGSQQETQYF; j_call: TRBJ2-5; v_call: TRBV7-9; clone_size: -; d_call: -
cdr3_nt: TGTGCCAGCAGCTTGGGTCTAATACAGGGACCTCCTACGGAGCAGTACTTC; cdr3_aa: CASSLGLIQGPPTEQYF; j_call: TRBJ2-7; v_call: TRBV5-8; clone_size: -; d_call: -
cdr3_nt: TGCGCCAGCAGCTTGACGGGACAGGGTAATGAAAAACTGTTTTTT; cdr3_aa: CASSLTGQGNEKLFF; j_call: TRBJ1-4; v_call: TRBV5-1; clone_size: few; d_call: TRBD1
cdr3_nt: TGTGCCAGCAGCCCTTTAGCGGTTCGCTCCTACGAGCAGTACTTC; cdr3_aa: CASSPLAVRSYEQYF; j_call: TRBJ2-7; v_call: TRBV9; clone_size: -; d_call: -
cdr3_nt: TGTGCCAGCAGTGAAGAGGGGCCGATAGGTAACACTGAAGCTTTCTTT; cdr3_aa: CASSEEGPIGNTEAFF; j_call: TRBJ1-1; v_call: TRBV2; clone_size: -; d_call: -
cdr3_nt: TGTGCCAGCAACCCCAGCGGGACTTCCTACGAGCAGTACTTC; cdr3_aa: CASNPSGTSYEQYF; j_call: TRBJ2-7; v_call: TRBV9; clone_size: few; d_call: TRBD2
cdr3_nt: TGTGCCCCCCGGGGGGCCCCCTATGGCTACACCTTC; cdr3_aa: CAPRGAPYGYTF; j_call: TRBJ1-2; v_call: TRBV19; clone_size: -; d_call: -
cdr3_nt: TGTGCCAGCAGCTCGGGACTAGCGGGAGCCTACGAGCAGTACTTC; cdr3_aa: CASSSGLAGAYEQYF; j_call: TRBJ2-7; v_call: TRBV11-3; clone_size: -; d_call: TRBD2
cdr3_nt: TGTGCCAGCAGCCCCCTAGCGGGAGCGCAGGAGACCCAGTACTTC; cdr3_aa: CASSPLAGAQETQYF; j_call: TRBJ2-5; v_call: TRBV3-1/TRBV3-2; clone_size: -; d_call: TRBD2
cdr3_nt: TGTGCCACCAGTAGGGGTTTTGGGGCCAACGTCCTGACTTTC; cdr3_aa: CATSRGFGANVLTF; j_call: TRBJ2-6; v_call: TRBV24-1; clone_size: -; d_call: -
cdr3_nt: TGCGCCAGCAGCTTGGCCGACAGGGGAGTACAAGTTGGCTACACCTTC; cdr3_aa: CASSLADRGVQVGYTF; j_call: TRBJ1-2; v_call: TRBV5-1; clone_size: -; d_call: TRBD1
cdr3_nt: TGTGCCAGCAGCTCCGGACGACTAGCAAACACCGGGGAGCTGTTTTTT; cdr3_aa: CASSSGRLANTGELFF; j_call: TRBJ2-2; v_call: TRBV7-3; clone_size: once; d_call: TRBD2
cdr3_nt: TGTGCCAGCAGTGAAGGGGCCCCCAGATACTCTGGAAACACCATATATTTT; cdr3_aa: CASSEGAPRYSGNTIYF; j_call: TRBJ1-3; v_call: TRBV6-1; clone_size: -; d_call: -
cdr3_nt: TGTGCCAGCAGTGAATTGCGGGACGTCGGTGAGCAGTTCTTC; cdr3_aa: CASSELRDVGEQFF; j_call: TRBJ2-1; v_call: TRBV2; clone_size: -; d_call: -
cdr3_nt: TGCGCCAGCAGCGAGCGACAGGGGAACACCATATATTTT; cdr3_aa: CASSERQGNTIYF; j_call: TRBJ1-3; v_call: TRBV4-1; clone_size: -; d_call: TRBD1
cdr3_nt: TGTGCCAGTAAAGATCGCGGGACGGATTATAATTCACCCCTCCACTTT; cdr3_aa: CASKDRGTDYNSPLHF; j_call: TRBJ1-6; v_call: TRBV19; clone_size: -; d_call: -
cdr3_nt: TGTGCCAGCAGTGAAGCGCTTCGGGGATCGGGTTCACCCCTCCACTTT; cdr3_aa: CASSEALRGSGSPLHF; j_call: TRBJ1-6; v_call: TRBV2; clone_size: -; d_call: -
cdr3_nt: TGTGCCAGCAGGCGAGGCGGTTTCGGTAGTACCGGGGAGCTGTTTTTT; cdr3_aa: CASRRGGFGSTGELFF; j_call: TRBJ2-2; v_call: TRBV2; clone_size: -; d_call: -
cdr3_nt: TGTGCCAGCAGCGTAGGGGGCACAGGGGGCCTGGATGGCTACACCTTC; cdr3_aa: CASSVGGTGGLDGYTF; j_call: TRBJ1-2; v_call: TRBV9; clone_size: -; d_call: TRBD1
cdr3_nt: TGTGCCAGCAGCTCGGGACAGCTATACGAGCAGTACTTC; cdr3_aa: CASSSGQLYEQYF; j_call: TRBJ2-7; v_call: TRBV7-9; clone_size: -; d_call: TRBD1
cdr3_nt: TGTGCCAGCAGCTTCTCGGCCGGGGCTGAAGCTTTCTTT; cdr3_aa: CASSFSAGAEAFF; j_call: TRBJ1-1; v_call: TRBV7-9; clone_size: -; d_call: -
cdr3_nt: TGTGCCAGCCGGGACAGCCAAAATTCACCCCTCCACTTT; cdr3_aa: CASRDSQNSPLHF; j_call: TRBJ1-6; v_call: TRBV2; clone_size: -; d_call: TRBD1
cdr3_nt: TGTGCCAGCAGCGTAGAATGGGCGGGGGGGCTGGCAGATACGCAGTATTTT; cdr3_aa: CASSVEWAGGLADTQYF; j_call: TRBJ2-3; v_call: TRBV9; clone_size: -; d_call: TRBD2